This T cell receptor beta chain was profiled in a study of blood T cell repertoires in COVID-19. Study in general: Collection of acute and convalescent COVID-19 samples took place in the United States, Italy and Spain.

Generated by immunoSEQ multiplex PCR, the TCRdb table keeps only in-frame clones and is missing some. The sample records 300,000 to 400,000 clones, approximately 88% being singletons. CDR1 is MDHEN and CDR2 is SYDVKM in the germline V gene. Trimming left V 6 bases short and J 3 bases short, with 15 bases between. CDR3 size: 14 residues. The sequenced sample consisted of peripheral blood. The J gene is TRBJ2-7, the V gene TRBV28; D may be TRBD2 (7 bases). The receptor comes from a young man with COVID-19, enrolled during active disease. The CDR3 protein is CASSQGGVGYEQYF. The CDR3 DNA reads as TGTGCCAGCAGCCAAGGGGGGGTTGGCTACGAGCAGTACTTC.